This TCR beta chain came from a study of blood T cells in healthy people across ages (dated by TCRdb to between 2014 and 2017). Turning to the overall study: In model experiments, roughly one uniquely barcoded TCR beta cDNA molecule per two T cells was captured by template switching. The study measured age-related changes in TCR beta repertoire diversity using deep sequencing normalized with unique cDNA molecular identifiers. The donors were divided into four age groups: young (average around 16 years), middle-aged (about 39), aged (roughly 66) and long-lived (around 80). For two donors (one aged 18 to 30 and one aged 80 or older), the study analyzed two additional independent replicas of 1 million unique cDNA reads from the same blood draw. The study at large found these results: Estimates of total diversity from one million sequenced T cells were regarded as lower bounds and underestimates. Compared with the aged group, the long-lived group had more naive CD4+ T cells, fewer expanded clones and increased TCR diversity, suggesting age selection. A strong correlation was found between observed TCR beta diversity and the percentage of naive T cells measured by flow cytometry. The CMV infection status of donors was not known, potentially confounding age-related changes in expanded clonotypes. Because profiling used bulk unsorted PBMCs, naive and antigen-experienced compartments could not be compared conclusively. Observed TCR beta diversity per million T cells fell roughly linearly with age, and a significant reduction was already apparent by age roughly 40.

Points on this clonotype: The clone's antigen remains unknown. Qualities for individual bases were not recorded, and no much larger clone is one base off.

Libraries were built with 5' RACE. Data came from an Illumina HiSeq 2500. A second about 7 to 12 cycle PCR used a sample-barcoded 5' primer and a J-beta primer mix. A unique molecular identifier was introduced onto each TCR beta cDNA molecule by a template-switch 5' adaptor carrying 12 random nucleotides. At least 3 million CDR3-containing paired-end reads were obtained from each sample. The Mint cDNA synthesis kit, primed by a TRBC-specific oligonucleotide, was used to synthesize first-strand cDNA from all RNA. After uracil-DNA glycosylase treatment, a first 18-cycle PCR used universal primers M1SS and BC2_uni_R on all cDNA. In the paper's pipeline: Each sample was normalized by randomly selecting 1 million high-quality reads, each carrying a distinct molecular identifier. Reads with shared molecular identifiers were discarded instead of being binned into consensus sequences. MiTCR, set to a Q25 quality threshold and the strictest error-elimination algorithm, was used for CDR3 identification, clonotype clustering and error correction. A nonparametric unseen species model using Euler transformation provided a lower-bound estimate of total TCR beta diversity. The raw public reads went through TCRdb reprocessing: fastp at Q25, MiXCR clone calling, in-frame beta chains kept. Every CDR3 protein is listed once, alongside the most common genes and DNA of its rows. The V and J calls were not made by the authors but by TCRdb's processing. Recorded for this sample are 750,000 to 850,000 distinct CDR3 sequences; 20% to 25% of them occurred a single time. Approximately 4% of the sample rests with the top ten.

Systemically healthy Caucasian individuals from Russia, around 38 in total and aged 6 to 90 years, were included as donors. Roughly 11 milliliters of peripheral blood were drawn from each donor into EDTA-treated Vacutainer tubes. Ficoll-Paque density-gradient centrifugation was used to isolate PBMCs, with at least 7 million obtained per sample. Total RNA was extracted from PBMCs with Trizol reagent, with at least 6 micrograms obtained per sample. The percentages of naive CD45RAhigh/CD27high T cells were determined by flow cytometry on a PBMC aliquot from every donor. For CDR1 and CDR2, the germline V gene lists SQVTM and ANQGSEA. Reading from cysteine to phenylalanine, the CDR3 counts 17 amino acids. Only the CDR3 DNA stays, 51 bases, in frame from base 1. The V and J ends are trimmed by 0 bases and 5 bases, leaving 19 bases between them. The same data also went into a second study, on T cells of mothers and their children. As that second paper reports: Nine systemically healthy Caucasian individuals, comprising three mothers and their six children, were included as donors. cDNA synthesis used all of the extracted RNA, with roughly 1.5 ug of RNA in each 15 ul reaction. In the second PCR, sample barcodes and 2-4 random nucleotides were introduced via the M1S primer. Over 8.5 million TCR beta CDR3 reads were obtained for each mother, and around 2.7 million reads were obtained for each child. Thymic selection similarly shapes TCR recombination output in related and unrelated pairs, with minor effect from inherited differences. Normalized repertoire overlap was always found to be slightly, but never significantly, higher in related mother-child pairs than in unrelated mother-child pairs. No persistent microchimeric T cell clones were found, with a detection sensitivity of 85 to 100 clones per million clonotypes. To look for features that set related mother-child pairs apart from unrelated individuals, the researchers ran deep NGS to compare the TCR beta repertoires of mothers and children. Mothers averaged approximately 40 +/- 4 years of age and children averaged about 10 +/- 4 years. After adapter ligation with NEBNext reagents, the libraries were sequenced on Illumina HiSeq 2000 with 100+100 nt paired-end reads. To prevent cross-contamination, the mother and child libraries were prepared one month apart and sequenced in separate runs. For each donor, somewhere between roughly 500,000 and 2,300,000 distinct TCR beta clonotypes were identified. Naive TCR beta clonotypes were estimated from low-frequency clonotypes matched to each donor's FACS-determined naive share, without sorting.

The chain was built from TRBV29-1 and TRBJ2-2; the D segment could be TRBD1, given 6 matching bases. The sequence derives from a boy aged 10-17 years in good health. The specimen was blood. The CDR3 protein is CSVEDLVEVQGTGELFF. In nucleotide form, the sequence is TGCAGCGTTGAAGATCTGGTGGAAGTTCAGGGGACCGGGGAGCTGTTTTTT.